The 32 T cell receptor beta chains given below trace back to one sample, sequenced in a study of Ad26.COV2.S vaccination and SARS-CoV-2 variants. Treatment here: roughly 18 received Ad26.COV2.S at low or high dose, single or two shots; roughly 5 received placebo; per-sample allocation not given. Specimen acquisition occurred on day 63 following the initial vaccine or placebo injection. The protocol was immunoSEQ multiplex PCR, while the TCRdb copy is restricted to in-frame clones and leaves out a portion. Of about 350,000 clones listed, 80% to 90% are singletons. Sequencing was performed on peripheral blood, taken in a trial of Ad26.COV2.S vaccine versus placebo. These receptors were collected from a person between 18 and 65 years old who received the Ad26.COV2.S COVID-19 vaccine or a placebo.

This clone was found a few times. A junction end diverges from the germline sequence, so it may reflect a read error. The CDR3, as DNA: TGTGCCAGCAGTGTAGAGCCCAGTGGGAGTCGTGAGCAGTACTTC. Residues: CASSVEPSGSREQYF. V and J are TRBV9 and TRBJ2-7; D possibly corresponds to TRBD2 (5 bases). Per germline, CDR1 SGDLS and CDR2 YYNGEE. The CDR3 length is 15 residues.

This clone showed up many times. The chain carries TRBV15 and TRBJ1-2, with a possible D match to TRBD1 (5 bases). Germline V CDR1 and CDR2: LNHNV, YYDKDF (reference sequence). Between the trimmed V and J ends, which lost 0 bases and 4 bases, there was a span of 12 bases. The CDR3 is 15 amino acids. CDR3 nucleotides: TGTGCCACCAGCAGAGACACTCAGGGAAGCTATGGCTACACCTTC. Translation gives CATSRDTQGSYGYTF.

V and J are TRBV25-1 and TRBJ2-7; D might be TRBD2 (5 bases). Trimming stripped 2 bases from V and 3 bases from J, with 11 bases between. The length of the CDR3 is 14 residues. Germline CDR1 is MGHDK and CDR2 is SYGVNS. CDR3 amino acids: CASSEGLVGYEQYF. CDR3 DNA: TGTGCCAGCAGTGAAGGACTCGTGGGCTACGAGCAGTACTTC.

Only one count was recorded for this clone. The CDR3 coding sequence is TGTGCCAGCAGTTTATACCAGAGGGAGGGACAGTACTTC. It translates to CASSLYQREGQYF. The chain couples TRBV28 to TRBJ2-4; 7 nucleotides match TRBD2. Per germline, CDR1 MDHEN and CDR2 SYDVKM. The V gene end was trimmed by 1 base and the J gene end by 13 bases; junction bases not matched to a gene: 7. The CDR3 has 13 amino acids. Based on the CDR3 plus reference TRBV28 and TRBJ2-4, the full variable domain is DVKVTQSSRYLVKRTGEKVFLECVQDMDHENMFWYRQDPGLGLRLIYFSYDVKMKEKGDIPEGYSVSREKKERFSLILESASTNQTSMYLCASSLYQREGQYFGAGTRLSVL.

This chain joins TRBV6-5 and TRBJ1-4; D is uncertain. Trimming took 2 bases from V and 6 from J, leaving 10 bases between them. Germline V gene data show CDR1 as MNHEY and CDR2 as SVGAGI. This CDR3 spans 14 amino acids. The CDR3 DNA reads TGTGCCAGCAGTTACAGGGTAAAGGATGAAAAACTGTTTTTT. Translated, it gives CASSYRVKDEKLFF.

There are a few counts of this clone. The chain couples TRBV3-1 (or the pseudogene TRBV3-2) to TRBJ1-2; D unresolved. CDR3 size: 14 residues. V gave up 4 bases and J gave up 4 bases, with 13 bases separating them. In germline, CDR1 is LGHDT, CDR2 YNNKEL (reference sequence). For the CDR3, the DNA is TGTGCCAGCAGCCCAGACGGACGGTCCTATGGCTACACCTTC. This encodes CASSPDGRSYGYTF.

The chain carries TRBV6-6 and TRBJ2-7; D is unresolved. This CDR3 is built from 13 residues. Germline V lookup: CDR1 MNHNY, CDR2 SVGAGI (reference sequence). The V end lost 5 bases, the J end lost 1 base, and 9 bases lay between the germline ends. This CDR3 reads CASSQQRSYEQYF. CDR3 bases: TGTGCCAGCAGTCAGCAAAGGTCCTACGAGCAGTACTTC.

The chain is built from TRBV24-1 and TRBJ2-1; maybe TRBD1 (6 bases). Germline CDR1 and CDR2: KGHDR and SFDVKD. This CDR3 comprises 14 residues. Trimming cost V 5 bases and J 5 bases, with 12 bases left between them. The CDR3 sequence: CATSARWTDNEQFF. For the CDR3, the DNA is TGTGCCACCAGTGCCCGGTGGACAGACAATGAGCAGTTCTTC.

The chain recombines TRBV3-1 (or the pseudogene TRBV3-2) with TRBJ2-1; D is tentatively TRBD1 or TRBD2 (5 bases each). Deletions cut 3 bases from V and 4 bases from J, with 16 bases between. Germline V gene sequence: CDR1 LGHDT, CDR2 YNNKEL (reference sequence). The CDR3 has 16 amino acids. In DNA form, the CDR3 reads TGTGCCAGCAGCCAGTTCCGGGACGGAAGGTACAATGAGCAGTTCTTC. Its protein product is CASSQFRDGRYNEQFF.

V is TRBV27 and J is TRBJ2-1; D is ambiguous. The ends were cut back, 5 bases at V and 7 bases at J, with 9 bases in the middle. Germline V CDR1 and CDR2: MNHEY, SMNVEV (reference sequence). The CDR3 has 12 amino acids. The CDR3 nucleotides are TGTGCCAGCAGTCCGGACGGGAATGAGCAGTTCTTC. Protein: CASSPDGNEQFF.

This sequence joins TRBV5-4 and TRBJ2-5; D uncertain. The CDR3 has 13 amino acids. Trimming left V 2 bases short and J 2 bases short, with 7 bases between. CDR1 and CDR2 (germline): SGHNT, YYREEE (reference sequence). CDR3 protein: CASSLSEQETQYF. The CDR3 DNA reads as TGTGCCAGCAGCTTATCAGAGCAAGAGACCCAGTACTTC.

This clone was counted a single time. The rearrangement uses TRBV27 and TRBJ2-3; no clear D gene. The germline CDR1 and CDR2 sequences are MNHEY and SMNVEV (reference sequence). The CDR3 consists of 11 residues. The V gene lost 6 bases and the J gene lost 6 bases, with 7 bases spanning the gap. In nucleotides, the CDR3 is TGTGCCAGCAGGTACGGGGATACGCAGTATTTT. Translation: CASRYGDTQYF.

As concerns this clone: This same CDR3 is encoded by further DNA sequences in the sample. The CDR3 coding sequence is TGTGCCAGCAGTTTCAGATACGAGCAGTACTTC. Translation: CASSFRYEQYF. The chain combines TRBV12-3 or TRBV12-4 with TRBJ2-7; D uncertain. The CDR3 covers 11 residues. V was shortened by 3 bases and J by 4 bases, with 4 bases between the two germline ends.

The rearrangement joins TRBV6-5 to TRBJ1-3; no definite D call. Trimming cost V 8 bases and J 1 base, with 9 bases left between them. From germline, CDR1 is MNHEY and CDR2 SVGAGI. The length of the CDR3 is 13 residues. CDR3 sequence: CASATESGNTIYF. CDR3 DNA: TGTGCCAGCGCCACTGAGTCTGGAAACACCATATATTTT.

V and J are TRBV5-5 and TRBJ2-7, with 7 bases matching TRBD2. Germline V gene lookup returns CDR1 SGHKS and CDR2 YYEKEE (reference sequence). The CDR3 is made up of 13 amino acids. The J segment lost 7 bases and the V segment lost 4 bases, leaving 8 bases of the junction unmatched. The CDR3 region has the DNA TGTGCCAGCAGCCCGCAAAGGGGAGGGGAGCAGTACTTC. Its protein product is CASSPQRGGEQYF.

V usage is TRBV19 and J usage is TRBJ2-3, with D possibly being TRBD1 or TRBD2 (6 bases each). Trimming stripped 6 bases from V and 2 bases from J, with 18 bases between. This CDR3 is 16 amino acids long. Germline-derived CDR1 and CDR2 are LNHDA and SQIVND (reference sequence). The CDR3 is CASRPGGGRFTDTQYF. CDR3 sequence (DNA): TGTGCCAGTAGACCCGGGGGCGGGCGATTCACAGATACGCAGTATTTT.

J is TRBJ2-5 and V is TRBV2; 8 bases align to TRBD2. Germline lookup yields CDR1 SNHLY and CDR2 FYNNEI. V was pared by 1 base and J by 4 bases, with 8 bases of the junction left unmatched. The CDR3 is made up of 16 amino acids. The CDR3 here is CASSEGTSPSGETQYF. The CDR3 coding sequence is TGTGCCAGCAGTGAAGGGACTAGCCCCAGTGGAGAGACCCAGTACTTC.

This chain connects TRBV7-2 to TRBJ1-1; 7 bases map to TRBD1. The junction had 6 bases not matched to a gene; V was cut back by 1 base and J by 7 bases. Germline CDR1 reads SGHTA; CDR2 reads FQGNSA. There are 14 residues in the CDR3. The CDR3 spells CASSLGARTGEAFF. The CDR3 DNA reads TGTGCCAGCAGCTTAGGGGCTCGGACAGGTGAAGCTTTCTTT.

The chain has TRBV5-5 and TRBJ2-6; D is perhaps TRBD2 (5 bases). The CDR3 runs to 16 residues. V was clipped by 0 bases and J by 4 bases, with 11 bases between them. Germline loops: CDR1 SGHKS, CDR2 YYEKEE (reference sequence). CDR3 DNA: TGTGCCAGCAGCTTGGCAGTCGGGGTGGGGGCCAACGTCCTGACTTTC. This codes for CASSLAVGVGANVLTF.

The V gene is TRBV11-2, the J gene TRBJ2-5; 8 bases map to TRBD2. J was trimmed by 3 bases and V by 5 bases; bases with no gene match: 11. The germline V gene encodes CDR1 SGHAT and CDR2 FQNNGV. The CDR3 contains 16 residues. The CDR3 DNA is TGTGCCAGCAGCCCCCGATCATCACTAGCGGAAGAGACCCAGTACTTC. This codes for CASSPRSSLAEETQYF.

The rearrangement joins TRBV5-1 to TRBJ2-7; 7 bases map to TRBD1. V was clipped by 0 bases and J by 7 bases; unmatched bases: 10. The CDR3 is 15 amino acids. Germline-derived CDR1 and CDR2 are SGHRS and YFSETQ. The CDR3 sequence is CASSLEGARSWEQYF. The CDR3 DNA sequence: TGCGCCAGCAGCTTGGAGGGGGCGAGATCTTGGGAGCAGTACTTC.

The chain couples TRBV19 to TRBJ1-5; D not resolved. Germline V lookup: CDR1 LNHDA, CDR2 SQIVND (reference sequence). The CDR3 has 12 amino acids. Trimming removed 5 bases from V and 5 bases from J, with 7 bases in between. The chain's CDR3 is CASSWRDQPQHF. The CDR3 DNA reads as TGTGCCAGTAGTTGGAGAGATCAGCCCCAGCATTTT.

V is TRBV3-1 (or the pseudogene TRBV3-2) and J is TRBJ2-5; 8 nucleotides line up with TRBD1. Germline V gene sequence: CDR1 LGHDT, CDR2 YNNKEL (reference sequence). The V segment lost 6 bases and the J segment 2 bases; nucleotides outside the gene matches: 5. This CDR3 contains 14 residues. The CDR3 nucleotides read TGTGCCAGCAGGTATTACAGGGGGCAAGAGACCCAGTACTTC. This encodes CASRYYRGQETQYF.

In this sample, this clone turned up once. The chain recombines TRBV6-5 with TRBJ2-7, with no clear D. In germline, CDR1 is MNHEY, CDR2 SVGAGI. CDR3 size: 15 residues. Trimming cost V 2 bases and J 3 bases, with 14 bases left between them. The CDR3, as DNA: TGTGCCAGCAGTTACGACCCTAGTCGGGTCTACGAGCAGTACTTC. It codes for CASSYDPSRVYEQYF.

V gene TRBV19 combines with J gene TRBJ2-5; the D is unclear. The length of the CDR3 is 14 residues. Trimming removed 1 base at V and 1 base at J, with 7 bases between. Germline loops: CDR1 LNHDA, CDR2 SQIVND (reference sequence). The CDR3 nucleotides are TGTGCCAGTAGTATAGGATCGGGCCAAGAGACCCAGTACTTC. Its translation is CASSIGSGQETQYF. Based on the CDR3 plus reference TRBV19 and TRBJ2-5, the full variable domain is DGGITQSPKYLFRKEGQNVTLSCEQNLNHDAMYWYRQDPGQGLRLIYYSQIVNDFQKGDIAEGYSVSREKKESFPLTVTSAQKNPTAFYLCASSIGSGQETQYFGPGTRLLVL.

The rearrangement uses TRBV10-2 and TRBJ1-1; the D gene is possibly TRBD1 (6 bases). CDR1 WSHSY and CDR2 SAAADI come from the germline V gene. The CDR3 runs 13 residues. The ends were cut back, 2 bases at V and 4 bases at J, with 8 bases in the middle. CDR3 amino acids: CASSEGRGTEAFF. Here the CDR3 DNA reads TGCGCCAGCAGTGAGGGCAGGGGCACTGAAGCTTTCTTT.

The rearrangement links TRBV7-8 to TRBJ1-1; D call uncertain. The length of the CDR3 is 14 residues. Trimming left V 4 bases short and J 5 bases short, with 14 bases between. Germline V gene sequence: CDR1 SGHVS, CDR2 FQNEAQ. CDR3 sequence (DNA): TGTGCCAGCAGCTCGACTACCATTGGGACTGAAGCTTTCTTT. Its protein is CASSSTTIGTEAFF.

J is TRBJ2-3 and V is TRBV10-3, with TRBD2 matching over 13 bases. Germline values: CDR1 ENHRY, CDR2 SYGVKD. This CDR3 spans 20 amino acids. Trimming at V came to 4 bases and at J to 4 bases, leaving 17 bases not matched to a gene. The CDR3 bases are TGTGCCATCAGTGTGCAACTAGCGGGAGGGCCCGAAATTGTTGCAGATACGCAGTATTTT. Amino acids: CAISVQLAGGPEIVADTQYF.

This sequence joins TRBV24-1 and TRBJ1-4; D perhaps matches TRBD1 (5 bases). CDR3 length equals 15 residues. The V gene's germline CDR1 is KGHDR and CDR2 SFDVKD. Trimming left V 3 bases short and J 3 bases short, with 10 bases between. For the CDR3, the DNA is TGTGCCACCAGTGATATCAGGGATCCTAATGAAAAACTGTTTTTT. Encoded protein: CATSDIRDPNEKLFF.

The genes are TRBV7-8 and TRBJ2-1; perhaps TRBD2 as D (6 bases). CDR3 size: 15 residues. The germline gives CDR1 SGHVS, CDR2 FQNEAQ. Trimming shortened V by 4 bases and J by 0 bases, and 10 bases separated the two germline ends. CDR3: CASSSDGSSYNEQFF. The CDR3 nucleotides read TGTGCCAGCAGCTCGGACGGGAGCTCCTACAATGAGCAGTTCTTC.

The gene calls are TRBV28 and TRBJ1-2, with no clear D. Trimming cost V 3 bases and J 4 bases, with 15 bases left between them. Germline loops: CDR1 MDHEN, CDR2 SYDVKM. The CDR3 contains 15 residues. The CDR3 nucleotides are TGTGCCAGCAGTTTGTATCCCATGGGCGGCTATGGCTACACCTTC. Translating gives CASSLYPMGGYGYTF.

This chain joins TRBV4-3 and TRBJ1-4; 7 nucleotides line up with TRBD1. With V trimmed by 0 bases and J by 7 bases, 8 bases remained unmatched. Germline CDR1 is LGHNA and CDR2 is YSLEER. The CDR3 is 16 amino acids. Here the CDR3 reads CASSQDRGAGFEKLFF. The DNA for the CDR3 is TGCGCCAGCAGCCAAGACAGGGGGGCAGGGTTTGAAAAACTGTTTTTT.